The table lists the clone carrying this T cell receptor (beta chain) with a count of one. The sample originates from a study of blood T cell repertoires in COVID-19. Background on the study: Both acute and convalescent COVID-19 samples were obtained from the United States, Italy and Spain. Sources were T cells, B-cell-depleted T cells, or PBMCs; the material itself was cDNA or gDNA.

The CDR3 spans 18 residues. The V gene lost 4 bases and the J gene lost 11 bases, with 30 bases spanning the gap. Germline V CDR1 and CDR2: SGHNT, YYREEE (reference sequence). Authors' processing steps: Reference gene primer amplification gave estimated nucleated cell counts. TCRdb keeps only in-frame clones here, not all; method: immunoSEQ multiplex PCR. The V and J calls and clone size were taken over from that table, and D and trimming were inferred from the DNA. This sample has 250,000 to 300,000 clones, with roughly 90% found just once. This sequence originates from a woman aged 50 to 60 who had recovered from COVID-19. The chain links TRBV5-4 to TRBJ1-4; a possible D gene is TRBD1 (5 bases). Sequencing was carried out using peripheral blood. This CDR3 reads CASSLVLRDPNSSGKLFF. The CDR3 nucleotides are TGTGCCAGCAGCCTAGTTCTGAGGGACCCGAACTCAAGCGGGAAACTGTTTTTT.